This T cell receptor beta chain derives from a study of blood T cells in healthy people across ages. Study-level findings and limits: Calculation of diversity from one million T cells yielded estimates considered to be underestimates.

Each individual donor underwent a draw of approximately 10 milliliters of peripheral blood. No fewer than 7 million PBMCs went into each sample. This clonotype was observed a few times. Its antigen remains unknown. V shed 7 bases and J shed 0 bases, with 15 bases lying between them. The CDR3 runs 14 residues. CDR1 SQVTM and CDR2 ANQGSEA come from the germline V gene. Primed by a sample-barcoded 5' primer and a J-beta primer mix, a second PCR proceeded for roughly 7 to 12 cycles. The authors tagged each cDNA molecule using a template-switch adaptor with 12 random nucleotides. TCRdb reprocessed the 5' RACE reads via MiXCR and lists one record per CDR3 protein. Among about 770,000 distinct CDR3 sequences, approximately 48% were seen once, and the ten largest hold 15% to 25%.

The clonotype was recovered from a man in his 60s in good health. The chain is built from TRBV29-1 and TRBJ1-2; D unresolved. The sequencing sample was made of blood. CDR3 DNA sequence: TGCAGCGCCGGGGAGACGGGAACTAACTATGGCTACACCTTC. Its protein is CSAGETGTNYGYTF.